This T cell receptor beta chain was identified in a study of T cell responses to AZD1222 COVID-19 vaccine. Data came from immunoSEQ multiplex PCR; TCRdb stores just in-frame clones and leaves some out. In the table there are roughly 130,000 clones, around 94% of which are singletons. Trimming stripped 4 bases from V and 6 bases from J, with 14 bases between. The CDR3 covers 13 residues. Germline values: CDR1 SGHRS, CDR2 YFSETQ. The chain combines TRBV5-1 with TRBJ2-7, with D possibly being TRBD2 (5 bases). The TCR originated in an adult in good health. Specimen: peripheral blood, collected on day 0 of AZD1222 vaccination. DNA of the CDR3: TGCGCCAGCAGCGCCTATCTGGAGGCCGAGCAGTACTTC. Translated: CASSAYLEAEQYF.